This T cell receptor beta chain is drawn from a study of blood T cell repertoires in COVID-19. As for the study in general: Sample material is recorded as cDNA or gDNA derived from T cells, B-cell-depleted T cells, or PBMCs.

Participants were aged roughly 18 to 90 years, lived in 20 to 25 US areas, and enrolled virtually. Cohorts were based on clinical histories the participants reported. Measured with immunoSEQ multiplex PCR; TCRdb has only the in-frame clones, and not every one. Among hundreds of thousands of clones listed, more than 80% were seen once. Germline V gives CDR1 SGHAT, CDR2 FQNNGV. This CDR3 region has 16 residues. Deletions cut 0 bases from V and 4 bases from J, with 16 bases between. This TCR was recovered from a man aged 25-40 years who had recovered from COVID-19. V gene TRBV11-2 combines with J gene TRBJ2-7; perhaps TRBD2 as D (5 bases). The sample comprised PBMCs or T cells enriched from blood (not recorded which). CDR3 sequence: CASSLEVAGPTYEQYF. For the CDR3, the DNA is TGTGCCAGCAGCTTAGAGGTGGCGGGCCCTACGTACGAGCAGTACTTC.